A selection of T cell receptor beta chains follows, all from one sample in a study of blood T cell repertoires in COVID-19. TCRdb's table, derived via immunoSEQ multiplex PCR, lists solely in-frame clones and lacks some. Of under 50,000 clones in the sample, around 85% were seen once. The sample taken for sequencing was peripheral blood. The receptors come from a man aged 45-60 years with active COVID-19. Both conserved end residues are part of each CDR3. The D gene is left open where the match is weak. Size is stated for part of the rows, as once, few or many counts, or as a class when the clone is expanded.

cdr3_nt,cdr3_aa,clone_size,d_call,j_call,v_call
TGTGCTAGTGGTTTGGCCGCCTACCGCACAGGGGGCGTTGCAACTAATGAAAAACTGTTTTTT,CASGLAAYRTGGVATNEKLFF,.,TRBD1,TRBJ1-4,TRBV12-5
TGCGCCAGCAGTGGAGTAGCTAGCGGGGGATACGAGCAGTACTTC,CASSGVASGGYEQYF,.,TRBD2,TRBJ2-7,TRBV10-2
TGTGCCAGTAGTCCCGGGGGAGAAGAGACCCAGTACTTC,CASSPGGEETQYF,.,.,TRBJ2-5,TRBV19
TGCGCCAGCAGAACTAGCAGCAAAGAGACCCAGTACTTC,CASRTSSKETQYF,few,.,TRBJ2-5,TRBV5-1
TGTGCCAGCAGTTTGAGGGCCTGGGATGAGCAGTTCTTC,CASSLRAWDEQFF,once,.,TRBJ2-1,TRBV27
TGTGCCACCAAGGGAGGGGTCGATCAGCCCCAGCATTTT,CATKGGVDQPQHF,.,.,TRBJ1-5,TRBV19
TGTGCCAGCAGCTTAGGCGGGGGCCGGGGGTCCTACGAGCAGTACTTC,CASSLGGGRGSYEQYF,.,.,TRBJ2-7,TRBV7-2
TGTGCCAGCTCACCTAGGGGCGAAGCGGGCAATGAGCAGTTCTTC,CASSPRGEAGNEQFF,.,.,TRBJ2-1,TRBV18
TGTGCCAGCAGCCATCTTGACAGGGGCGCGAGCTATGGCTACACCTTC,CASSHLDRGASYGYTF,.,TRBD1,TRBJ1-2,TRBV4-2
TGCGCCAGCAGTGAGTCGATCGGAGGGACAGAAAAAAACATTCAGTACTTC,CASSESIGGTEKNIQYF,.,.,TRBJ2-4,TRBV10-1
TGTGCCAGCAGCCCCAGCGTTTGGCAGAGCACAGATACGCAGTATTTT,CASSPSVWQSTDTQYF,.,.,TRBJ2-3,TRBV7-8
TGTGCCAGCAGCTTAGACACAGGGGCGATTAGGACTGAAGCTTTCTTT,CASSLDTGAIRTEAFF,.,TRBD1,TRBJ1-1,TRBV7-2
TGTGCCAGCAGTGCTCAGGGGGCAGGGGCTAATGAAAAACTGTTTTTT,CASSAQGAGANEKLFF,.,TRBD1,TRBJ1-4,TRBV6-1
TGTGCCAGCAGTTCTGGACAGGGGGCACGTACGCAGTATTTT,CASSSGQGARTQYF,.,TRBD1,TRBJ2-3,TRBV6-5
TGTGCCAGCACTACGGGAGGGTTGTCCGGAAACACCATATATTTT,CASTTGGLSGNTIYF,.,.,TRBJ1-3,TRBV3-1/TRBV3-2
TGTGCCAGCAGCTTGTTTGACAGGGGGCTTTCTAACTATGGCTACACCTTC,CASSLFDRGLSNYGYTF,.,TRBD1,TRBJ1-2,TRBV5-6
TGTGCCAGCAGCCACTACACAGATACGCAGTATTTT,CASSHYTDTQYF,.,.,TRBJ2-3,TRBV9
TGTGCCAGCAGCTTATTCCAAACCTACGAGCAGTACTTC,CASSLFQTYEQYF,.,.,TRBJ2-7,TRBV11-2
TGTGCCAGCAGTAGACTAGCGCTAGAGACCCAGTACTTC,CASSRLALETQYF,.,TRBD2,TRBJ2-5,TRBV27
TGTGCCAGTACCGCTCAGGACAGGGGAAAAACTGAAGCTTTCTTT,CASTAQDRGKTEAFF,once,TRBD1,TRBJ1-1,TRBV19
TGTGCCAGCACCTTCCCCATTGGGGCTGCGAACACCGGGGAGCTGTTTTTT,CASTFPIGAANTGELFF,.,.,TRBJ2-2,TRBV11-2
TGTGCCACCAGCAGAGTCTCAGGGGGCGCTGGGGCCAACGTCCTGACTTTC,CATSRVSGGAGANVLTF,.,TRBD1,TRBJ2-6,TRBV15
TGCGCCAGCAGCCCCGGGACAGGAGTCAATGAGCAGTTCTTC,CASSPGTGVNEQFF,.,TRBD1,TRBJ2-1,TRBV5-1
TGTGCCAGCAGTTATGTTAGCTGGCGCACCGGGGAGCTGTTTTTT,CASSYVSWRTGELFF,.,.,TRBJ2-2,TRBV6-2/TRBV6-3
TGTGCCAGCAGTTCCACGGGACAGGGAGTTAGCTACACCTTC,CASSSTGQGVSYTF,.,TRBD1,TRBJ1-2,TRBV28
TGTGCCAGCTCACCGGGCCCGAACAATCAGCCCCAGCATTTT,CASSPGPNNQPQHF,.,.,TRBJ1-5,TRBV18
TGCGCCAGCAAACCTCCAGGGATAGAAAATAATGGACTAGCGGGGGGCCGTAGCACAGATACGCAGTATTTT,CASKPPGIENNGLAGGRSTDTQYF,.,TRBD2,TRBJ2-3,TRBV10-2
TGCGCCAGCACTTCGGGACAGGGCGGCACTGAAGCTTTCTTT,CASTSGQGGTEAFF,.,TRBD1,TRBJ1-1,TRBV4-3
TGTGCCAGCAACAGACAGGGCCCCAATGAGCAGTTCTTC,CASNRQGPNEQFF,.,TRBD1,TRBJ2-1,TRBV5-4
TGTGCCAGCAACCTCCGGGACAGGACTCAACCCCAGCATTTT,CASNLRDRTQPQHF,.,TRBD1,TRBJ1-5,TRBV6-5
TGTGCCAGCAGACTTACTAGCAATCAGCCCCAGCATTTT,CASRLTSNQPQHF,.,.,TRBJ1-5,TRBV6-5
TGTGCCAGCAGTGGGGCAGGGGCCAACTATGGCTACACCTTC,CASSGAGANYGYTF,few,.,TRBJ1-2,TRBV2
TGTGCCAGCAGCCCTGGTGATGCGCAGGTGTATGGCTACACCTTC,CASSPGDAQVYGYTF,few,.,TRBJ1-2,TRBV5-6
TGTGCCAGCAGTGCCCGGAGTGGCTCTGGGGCCAACGTCCTGACTTTC,CASSARSGSGANVLTF,.,.,TRBJ2-6,TRBV6-4
TGCAGTACGGACAGGGTCCGGGGAGCTTTCTTT,CSTDRVRGAFF,.,TRBD1,TRBJ1-1,TRBV20-1
TGCGCCAGCAGTGTGGCGGGGGGGCTATACAATGAGCAGTTCTTC,CASSVAGGLYNEQFF,.,TRBD2,TRBJ2-1,TRBV10-1
TGTGCCAGTAGTAGGACAGCGGTGAACACTGAAGCTTTCTTT,CASSRTAVNTEAFF,medium-sized,.,TRBJ1-1,TRBV19
TGTGCCAGCAGCTTATGGGCTATCCAAGAGACCCAGTACTTC,CASSLWAIQETQYF,.,.,TRBJ2-5,TRBV7-9
TGTGCCAGCAGCCAAGATCAGGGCGGGGGGGCTGGCACCGGGGAGCTGTTTTTT,CASSQDQGGGAGTGELFF,.,TRBD2,TRBJ2-2,TRBV4-2
TGTGCCAGCAGTGGCTGGGGGAGGGATCAGCCCCAGCATTTT,CASSGWGRDQPQHF,.,.,TRBJ1-5,TRBV2
TGTGCCAGCAGCGCAAACTCCGGGACACCTACTTACGAGCAGTACTTC,CASSANSGTPTYEQYF,.,.,TRBJ2-7,TRBV9
TGTGCCAGCAGCTTCGGACAGTTCAATCAGCCCCAGCATTTT,CASSFGQFNQPQHF,.,.,TRBJ1-5,TRBV13
TGTGCCAGCAGCCTCAGGGGGCGCGGCAATCAGCCCCAGCATTTT,CASSLRGRGNQPQHF,.,TRBD1,TRBJ1-5,TRBV5-6
TGTGCCAGCAGCCAAGCGGGGGTCTCCTACAATGAGCAGTTCTTC,CASSQAGVSYNEQFF,.,.,TRBJ2-1,TRBV3-1/TRBV3-2
TGTGCCAGCAGGGGAGCCAGGGAGGGTAACTATGGCTACACCTTC,CASRGAREGNYGYTF,.,.,TRBJ1-2,TRBV6-5
TGTGCCAGCAGCTTTCAGGAGACCCAGTACTTC,CASSFQETQYF,.,.,TRBJ2-5,TRBV7-9
TGTGCCAGCACCACTCCGATGAGAACTGAAGCTTTCTTT,CASTTPMRTEAFF,few,.,TRBJ1-1,TRBV12-3/TRBV12-4